The rows below give T cell receptor beta chains drawn from one sample of a study of cytomegalovirus exposure and HLA in healthy donors. Some clones are missing from TCRdb's copy, which holds only in-frame ones; the method was immunoSEQ multiplex PCR. The sample holds about 110,000 clones, around 85% seen once. The sample comprised PBMCs. These receptors all stem from a man aged 30-40 years in good health and CMV-seropositive. CDR3s include the opening cysteine and the closing phenylalanine or tryptophan. The order of the fields is V gene, CDR3 length, clone size, D gene, J gene, CDR3 protein, CDR3 DNA. The D gene is left open where the match is weak. Clone size appears in some rows only: once, few, many, or a class for an expanded clone.

V gene: TRBV5-5; CDR3 length: 15; clone size: NA; D gene: TRBD1; J gene: TRBJ1-1; CDR3 protein: CASSGGGQGTTEAFF; CDR3 DNA: TGTGCCAGCAGCGGGGGGGGACAGGGGACTACTGAAGCTTTCTTT
V gene: TRBV11-2; CDR3 length: 16; clone size: NA; D gene: TRBD1; J gene: TRBJ2-7; CDR3 protein: CASSLRTGGPPYEQYF; CDR3 DNA: TGTGCCAGCAGCTTACGGACAGGGGGCCCTCCCTACGAGCAGTACTTC
V gene: TRBV4-1; CDR3 length: 16; clone size: NA; D gene: NA; J gene: TRBJ2-1; CDR3 protein: CASSPRGRGLYNEQFF; CDR3 DNA: TGCGCCAGCAGCCCTCGGGGGCGGGGGCTCTACAATGAGCAGTTCTTC
V gene: TRBV2; CDR3 length: 14; clone size: NA; D gene: TRBD1; J gene: TRBJ1-1; CDR3 protein: CASRRVQGAAEAFF; CDR3 DNA: TGTGCCAGCAGGCGGGTACAGGGGGCTGCTGAAGCTTTCTTT
V gene: TRBV15; CDR3 length: 14; clone size: NA; D gene: NA; J gene: TRBJ2-5; CDR3 protein: CATSRGAYQETQYF; CDR3 DNA: TGTGCCACCAGCAGAGGGGCCTACCAAGAGACCCAGTACTTC
V gene: TRBV30; CDR3 length: 16; clone size: NA; D gene: TRBD2; J gene: TRBJ2-7; CDR3 protein: CAWSVGLAEPPYEQYF; CDR3 DNA: TGTGCCTGGAGTGTAGGGCTAGCGGAACCACCCTACGAGCAGTACTTC
V gene: TRBV19; CDR3 length: 15; clone size: NA; D gene: TRBD1; J gene: TRBJ1-1; CDR3 protein: CASIIRGPGSTEAFF; CDR3 DNA: TGTGCCAGTATTATAAGGGGGCCAGGAAGCACTGAAGCTTTCTTT
V gene: TRBV15; CDR3 length: 18; clone size: once; D gene: TRBD1; J gene: TRBJ2-3; CDR3 protein: CATSGGQGVAPQIDTQYF; CDR3 DNA: TGTGCCACCAGCGGTGGACAGGGGGTCGCCCCCCAGATAGATACGCAGTATTTT
V gene: TRBV7-2; CDR3 length: 13; clone size: few; D gene: NA; J gene: TRBJ1-2; CDR3 protein: CASSLIELDGYTF; CDR3 DNA: TGTGCCAGCAGCTTAATTGAGCTTGATGGCTACACCTTC
V gene: TRBV7-8; CDR3 length: 14; clone size: NA; D gene: NA; J gene: TRBJ2-7; CDR3 protein: CASSLANSPYEQYF; CDR3 DNA: TGTGCCAGCAGCTTAGCGAACAGTCCCTACGAGCAGTACTTC
V gene: TRBV30; CDR3 length: 15; clone size: NA; D gene: TRBD1; J gene: TRBJ1-4; CDR3 protein: CAWSPKIGQGEKLFF; CDR3 DNA: TGTGCCTGGAGTCCTAAAATAGGACAGGGGGAAAAACTGTTTTTT
V gene: TRBV4-2; CDR3 length: 16; clone size: NA; D gene: NA; J gene: TRBJ2-5; CDR3 protein: CASSPRTSTGKETQYF; CDR3 DNA: TGTGCCAGCAGCCCTAGAACTAGTACCGGGAAAGAGACCCAGTACTTC
V gene: TRBV5-4; CDR3 length: 12; clone size: NA; D gene: TRBD1; J gene: TRBJ1-2; CDR3 protein: CATRQGLGGYTF; CDR3 DNA: TGTGCCACTAGACAGGGGCTAGGGGGCTACACCTTC
V gene: TRBV4-3; CDR3 length: 19; clone size: NA; D gene: TRBD1; J gene: TRBJ2-1; CDR3 protein: CASSQERDRASLPRNEQFF; CDR3 DNA: TGCGCCAGCAGCCAAGAACGGGACAGGGCATCCCTTCCTAGGAATGAGCAGTTCTTC
V gene: TRBV18; CDR3 length: 14; clone size: few; D gene: TRBD1; J gene: TRBJ1-1; CDR3 protein: CASSTGQVNTEAFF; CDR3 DNA: TGTGCCAGCTCAACGGGACAGGTGAACACTGAAGCTTTCTTT
V gene: TRBV7-6; CDR3 length: 17; clone size: NA; D gene: NA; J gene: TRBJ2-3; CDR3 protein: CASSLALEGRGTDTQYF; CDR3 DNA: TGTGCCAGCAGCTTAGCCCTGGAGGGTAGGGGCACAGATACGCAGTATTTT
V gene: TRBV5-1; CDR3 length: 15; clone size: NA; D gene: TRBD2; J gene: TRBJ2-2; CDR3 protein: CASSTGGPSSGELFF; CDR3 DNA: TGCGCCAGCAGCACGGGGGGACCCTCGTCAGGGGAGCTGTTTTTT
V gene: TRBV2; CDR3 length: 14; clone size: NA; D gene: TRBD1; J gene: TRBJ1-2; CDR3 protein: CASSETGGNYGYTF; CDR3 DNA: TGTGCCAGCAGTGAGACAGGGGGTAACTATGGCTACACCTTC
V gene: TRBV6-4; CDR3 length: 16; clone size: NA; D gene: TRBD1; J gene: TRBJ2-3; CDR3 protein: CASSDLPGQGADTQYF; CDR3 DNA: TGTGCCAGCAGTGACTTACCGGGACAGGGGGCAGATACGCAGTATTTT
V gene: TRBV30; CDR3 length: 13; clone size: NA; D gene: TRBD1; J gene: TRBJ1-2; CDR3 protein: CAWSFGQGYGYTF; CDR3 DNA: TGTGCCTGGAGTTTTGGACAGGGATATGGCTACACCTTC
V gene: TRBV5-4; CDR3 length: 14; clone size: NA; D gene: NA; J gene: TRBJ2-7; CDR3 protein: CASSLIPSSYEQYF; CDR3 DNA: TGTGCCAGCAGCTTGATCCCGAGCTCCTACGAGCAGTACTTC
V gene: TRBV7-9; CDR3 length: 17; clone size: NA; D gene: NA; J gene: TRBJ1-4; CDR3 protein: CASSPSTTFAHNEKLFF; CDR3 DNA: TGTGCCAGCAGCCCCAGTACAACCTTCGCCCATAATGAAAAACTGTTTTTT
V gene: TRBV28; CDR3 length: 15; clone size: NA; D gene: NA; J gene: TRBJ1-6; CDR3 protein: CASSQLQSPNSPLHF; CDR3 DNA: TGTGCCAGCAGTCAATTACAGTCTCCAAATTCACCCCTCCACTTT
V gene: TRBV7-3; CDR3 length: 14; clone size: NA; D gene: NA; J gene: TRBJ2-7; CDR3 protein: CASSPTGMAYEQYF; CDR3 DNA: TGTGCCAGCAGCCCAACAGGGATGGCCTACGAGCAGTACTTC
V gene: TRBV28; CDR3 length: 17; clone size: NA; D gene: NA; J gene: TRBJ2-2; CDR3 protein: CASRSPGEVKNTGELFF; CDR3 DNA: TGTGCCAGCAGATCCCCCGGGGAGGTAAAAAACACCGGGGAGCTGTTTTTT
V gene: TRBV6-1; CDR3 length: 16; clone size: NA; D gene: TRBD2; J gene: TRBJ2-1; CDR3 protein: CASSETLAALYNEQFF; CDR3 DNA: TGTGCCAGCAGTGAAACCCTAGCGGCTTTGTACAATGAGCAGTTCTTC
V gene: TRBV5-1; CDR3 length: 17; clone size: NA; D gene: TRBD1; J gene: TRBJ2-5; CDR3 protein: CASSLDARTGVGETQYF; CDR3 DNA: TGCGCCAGCAGCTTGGATGCGAGGACAGGGGTAGGAGAGACCCAGTACTTC
V gene: TRBV6-6; CDR3 length: 12; clone size: few; D gene: NA; J gene: TRBJ1-1; CDR3 protein: CASNQMNTEAFF; CDR3 DNA: TGTGCCAGCAATCAGATGAACACTGAAGCTTTCTTT
V gene: TRBV2; CDR3 length: 14; clone size: NA; D gene: NA; J gene: TRBJ1-5; CDR3 protein: CASRKGRSNQPQHF; CDR3 DNA: TGTGCCAGCAGGAAGGGGCGTAGCAATCAGCCCCAGCATTTT
V gene: TRBV19; CDR3 length: 14; clone size: NA; D gene: NA; J gene: TRBJ1-2; CDR3 protein: CASSPGAGIGGYTF; CDR3 DNA: TGTGCCAGTAGCCCTGGAGCGGGGATCGGCGGCTACACCTTC
V gene: TRBV11-2; CDR3 length: 16; clone size: NA; D gene: NA; J gene: TRBJ2-1; CDR3 protein: CASRLSGGSSYNEQFF; CDR3 DNA: TGTGCCAGCAGATTGAGTGGAGGGAGCTCCTACAATGAGCAGTTCTTC
V gene: TRBV19; CDR3 length: 13; clone size: NA; D gene: NA; J gene: TRBJ1-5; CDR3 protein: CASSIGDRQPQHF; CDR3 DNA: TGTGCCAGTAGTATCGGAGACCGACAGCCCCAGCATTTT
V gene: TRBV6-4; CDR3 length: 14; clone size: many; D gene: TRBD1; J gene: TRBJ1-4; CDR3 protein: CASSKTGEGEKLFF; CDR3 DNA: TGTGCCAGCAGTAAGACAGGGGAGGGTGAAAAACTGTTTTTT
V gene: TRBV9; CDR3 length: 15; clone size: NA; D gene: NA; J gene: TRBJ2-7; CDR3 protein: CASSIGWMSSYEQYF; CDR3 DNA: TGTGCCAGCAGCATCGGGTGGATGAGCTCCTACGAGCAGTACTTC